These 18 T cell receptor beta chains were all obtained from the same sample, sequenced in a study of shared clonotypes between healthy human individuals. The repertoire was sequenced with immunoSEQ multiplex PCR; TCRdb's copy has only in-frame clones and lacks some. The table includes more than 550,000 clones, roughly 72% detected once. The sequenced material came from memory CD4+ T cells sorted from blood. Subset in this sample: CD45RA-negative fraction. Receptors were obtained from a woman aged 25 to 39 in good health.

In this sample, this clone turned up a few times. V and J are TRBV2 and TRBJ1-1, with TRBD1 matching over 8 bases. Trimming cost V 1 base and J 1 base; bases outside gene matches: 8. The CDR3 has 17 residues. Germline assignment: CDR1 SNHLY and CDR2 FYNNEI. CDR3 coding DNA: TGTGCCAGCAGTGAAGTCGGCCAGGGGGCGCGGAACACTGAAGCTTTCTTT. Protein: CASSEVGQGARNTEAFF.

The rearrangement joins TRBV6-1 to TRBJ2-1; no clear D gene. Trimming took 6 bases from V and 8 from J, leaving 8 bases between them. The CDR3 runs to 11 residues. Germline CDR1 and CDR2: MNHNS and SASEGT. CDR3 coding DNA: TGTGCCAGCAGAATATACGATGAGCAGTTCTTC. Translating gives CASRIYDEQFF.

In this sample, this clone turned up once. The V and J genes are TRBV4-1 and TRBJ2-3; 8 bases agree with TRBD2. The germline gives CDR1 MGHRA, CDR2 YSYEKL. The junction had 9 bases not matched to a gene; V was cut back by 3 bases and J by 4 bases. The CDR3 runs 16 residues. Here the CDR3 reads CASSQLRTSIADTQYF. The CDR3 DNA reads TGCGCCAGCAGCCAGCTCCGGACTAGCATAGCAGATACGCAGTATTTT.

The rearrangement joins TRBV2 to TRBJ2-2; TRBD2 matches 10 bases. CDR1 and CDR2 (germline): SNHLY, FYNNEI. The CDR3 has 16 residues. With V trimmed by 6 bases and J by 5 bases, 9 bases remained unmatched. The CDR3 nucleotides read TGTGCCAGCAGATTACTAGCGGGAACTTCGACCGGGGAGCTGTTTTTT. Protein: CASRLLAGTSTGELFF. The full variable domain, rest sourced from reference TRBV2 and TRBJ2-2, is EPEVTQTPSHQVTQMGQEVILRCVPISNHLYFYWYRQILGQKVEFLVSFYNNEISEKSEIFDDQFSVERPDGSNFTLKIRSTKLEDSAMYFCASRLLAGTSTGELFFGEGSRLTVL.

This chain connects TRBV5-4 to TRBJ2-7; 10 positions match TRBD2. This CDR3 is built from 16 residues. CDR1 and CDR2 (germline): SGHNT, YYREEE (reference sequence). V was clipped by 6 bases and J by 0 bases; unmatched bases: 9. CDR3 amino acids: CASKQGLALFSYEQYF. In DNA, the CDR3 is TGTGCCAGCAAACAGGGACTAGCGCTTTTCTCCTACGAGCAGTACTTC.

The chain couples TRBV18 to TRBJ1-2; 7 bases align to TRBD1. In germline, CDR1 is KGHSH, CDR2 LQKENI. V shed 3 bases and J 8 bases; nucleotides not matched to a gene: 12. The CDR3 has 15 residues. The CDR3: CASSPKGGLEYGYTF. CDR3 bases: TGTGCCAGCTCACCGAAAGGGGGCTTGGAGTACGGCTACACCTTC. Supplemented by reference TRBV18 and TRBJ1-2, the full variable domain reads NAGVMQNPRHLVRRRGQEARLRCSPMKGHSHVYWYRQLPEEGLKFMVYLQKENIIDESGMPKERFSAEFPKEGPSILRIQQVVRGDSAAYFCASSPKGGLEYGYTFGSGTRLTVV.

This clone showed up just once. The same CDR3 arises from other DNA sequences in this sample as well. J is TRBJ2-7 and V is TRBV18; D is unclear. Germline V lookup: CDR1 KGHSH, CDR2 LQKENI. The CDR3 sequence is 14 residues long. V was cut by 3 bases and J by 1 base, with 10 bases left in between. CDR3: CASSPGTGSYEQYF. For the CDR3, the DNA is TGTGCCAGCTCACCGGGAACGGGTTCCTACGAGCAGTACTTC.

This chain connects TRBV7-2 to TRBJ1-4; D not resolved. The CDR3 spans 17 residues. Trimming took off 3 bases at V and 0 bases at J, with 14 bases between the two ends. CDR1 is SGHTA, CDR2 FQGNSA, per germline. The CDR3 DNA sequence: TGTGCCAGCAGCTTCTCACTCAGGATGACAACTAATGAAAAACTGTTTTTT. Its protein product is CASSFSLRMTTNEKLFF.

This clone was counted ten times or more. V usage is TRBV6-6 and J usage is TRBJ2-7; TRBD1 matches 11 bases. Per the germline V gene, CDR1 is MNHNY and CDR2 is SVGAGI (reference sequence). Trimming removed 0 bases from V and 12 bases from J; junction bases left unmatched: 7. There are 14 residues in the CDR3. The CDR3 is CASSYSGQGVRAYF. CDR3 DNA sequence: TGTGCCAGCAGTTACTCGGGACAGGGGGTTCGGGCGTACTTC.

The J gene is TRBJ2-2, the V gene TRBV27; D unclear. V was pared by 6 bases and J by 0 bases, with 11 bases between. The CDR3 runs 15 residues. In germline, CDR1 is MNHEY, CDR2 SMNVEV (reference sequence). The CDR3 loop reads CASRRVNSNTGELFF. CDR3 DNA: TGTGCCAGCAGGCGAGTGAATTCGAACACCGGGGAGCTGTTTTTT.

This clone is a singleton in its sample. This chain connects TRBV19 to TRBJ2-7, with TRBD2 matching 10 bases. V lost 7 bases and J lost 5; bases outside the gene matches: 5. The germline V gene has CDR1 LNHDA and CDR2 SQIVND (reference sequence). The CDR3 has 13 amino acids. The chain's CDR3 is CASKREGLNEQYF. The CDR3 region has the DNA TGTGCCAGTAAGCGGGAGGGCCTTAACGAGCAGTACTTC.

This chain uses TRBV27 with TRBJ2-7; 7 bases agree with TRBD2. There are 15 residues in the CDR3. CDR1 is MNHEY and CDR2 is SMNVEV in the germline V gene (reference sequence). V trimming: 5 bases; J trimming: 4 bases; junction bases outside the gene matches: 11. Here the CDR3 DNA reads TGTGCCAGCAGTCCTATAGCGGGCGGCACGTACGAGCAGTACTTC. It codes for CASSPIAGGTYEQYF.

The chain has TRBV19 and TRBJ2-7; 8 nucleotides agree with TRBD1. This CDR3 has 17 amino acids. Trimming at V came to 5 bases and at J to 3 bases, leaving 15 bases not matched to a gene. Germline V gene lookup returns CDR1 LNHDA and CDR2 SQIVND (reference sequence). CDR3 coding DNA: TGTGCCAGTAGTGGCCCCCTAGGACAGGGAACAATCTACGAGCAGTACTTC. Translating it yields CASSGPLGQGTIYEQYF. Full variable domain (remainder filled in from reference TRBV19 and TRBJ2-7): DGGITQSPKYLFRKEGQNVTLSCEQNLNHDAMYWYRQDPGQGLRLIYYSQIVNDFQKGDIAEGYSVSREKKESFPLTVTSAQKNPTAFYLCASSGPLGQGTIYEQYFGPGTRLTVT.

The rearrangement links TRBV18 to TRBJ1-1; 7 bases map to TRBD1. The CDR3 extends over 15 amino acids. The germline CDR1 and CDR2 sequences are KGHSH and LQKENI. Losses at the gene ends were 2 bases for V and 5 bases for J; bases not matched to a gene: 8. The CDR3 is CASSPVEAGGTEAFF. The CDR3 nucleotides are TGTGCCAGCTCACCAGTTGAGGCAGGGGGTACTGAAGCTTTCTTT.

On this clone: A much larger clone differs by one base, so this may be a read error. Other DNA sequences in this sample translate to the same CDR3. The V call is TRBV7-3, the J call TRBJ2-2, with TRBD2 matching over 8 bases. V trimming: 2 bases; J trimming: 5 bases; junction bases outside the gene matches: 1. In germline, CDR1 is SGHTA, CDR2 FQGTGA. There are 14 residues in the CDR3. The CDR3 coding sequence is TGTGCCAGCAGCTTAGCGGGAGGTACCGGGGAGCTGTTTTTT. Residues: CASSLAGGTGELFF.

The chain combines TRBV28 with TRBJ2-5; maybe TRBD2 (6 bases). The ends were cut back, 8 bases at V and 10 bases at J, with 17 bases in the middle. From germline, CDR1 is MDHEN and CDR2 SYDVKM. This CDR3 comprises 12 residues. The chain's CDR3 is CASSGDSLVQYF. The CDR3 coding sequence is TGTGCCAGCTCGGGGGATTCCCTAGTCCAGTACTTC.

V is TRBV29-1 and J is TRBJ2-7; D is unclear. CDR3 length: 13 residues. Germline values: CDR1 SQVTM, CDR2 ANQGSEA. The germline V and J ends were trimmed by 6 bases and 0 bases, with 12 bases remaining between them. CDR3 sequence reads: CSVPNFSSYEQYF. The DNA of the CDR3 is TGCAGCGTGCCTAACTTTTCCTCCTACGAGCAGTACTTC.

A note on this clone: Other DNA sequences in the sample encode the same CDR3. The rearrangement uses TRBV29-1 and TRBJ1-5; D perhaps matches TRBD1 (6 bases). V lost 6 bases and J lost 3, with 9 bases in between. Germline CDR1 SQVTM, CDR2 ANQGSEA. CDR3 length: 12 residues. In nucleotides, the CDR3 is TGCAGCGTCCAGGGGTCCAATCAGCCCCAGCATTTT. It yields the protein CSVQGSNQPQHF.